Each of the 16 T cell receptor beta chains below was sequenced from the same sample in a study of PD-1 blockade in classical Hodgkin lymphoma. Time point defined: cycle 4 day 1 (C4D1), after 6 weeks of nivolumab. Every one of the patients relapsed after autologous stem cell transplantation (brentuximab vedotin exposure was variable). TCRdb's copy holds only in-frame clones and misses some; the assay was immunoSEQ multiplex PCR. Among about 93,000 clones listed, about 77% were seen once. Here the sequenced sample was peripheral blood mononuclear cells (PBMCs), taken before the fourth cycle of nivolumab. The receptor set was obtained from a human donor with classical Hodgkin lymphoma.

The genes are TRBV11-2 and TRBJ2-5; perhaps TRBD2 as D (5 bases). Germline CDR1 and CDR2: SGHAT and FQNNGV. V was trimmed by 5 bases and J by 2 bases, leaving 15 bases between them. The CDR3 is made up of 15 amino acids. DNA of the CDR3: TGTGCCAGCAGCCTTCAGGTGATAGCGCAAGAGACCCAGTACTTC. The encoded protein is CASSLQVIAQETQYF.

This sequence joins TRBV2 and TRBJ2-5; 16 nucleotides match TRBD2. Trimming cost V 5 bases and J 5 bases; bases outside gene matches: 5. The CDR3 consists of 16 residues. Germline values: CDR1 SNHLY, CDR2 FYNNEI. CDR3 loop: CASSPGLAGGQETQYF. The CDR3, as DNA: TGTGCCAGCAGTCCGGGACTAGCGGGGGGGCAGGAGACCCAGTACTTC.

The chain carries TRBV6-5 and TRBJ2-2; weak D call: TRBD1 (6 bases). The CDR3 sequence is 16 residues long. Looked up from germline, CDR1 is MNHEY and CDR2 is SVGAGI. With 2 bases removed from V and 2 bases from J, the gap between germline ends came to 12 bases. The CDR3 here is CASSYTSGTNTGELFF. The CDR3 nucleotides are TGTGCCAGCAGTTACACCTCCGGGACAAACACCGGGGAGCTGTTTTTT.

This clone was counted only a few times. CDR3 sequence: CASSYDRESGSPLHF. CDR3 sequence (DNA): TGTGCCAGTAGTTACGACAGGGAATCAGGTTCACCCCTCCACTTT. V gene TRBV19 combines with J gene TRBJ1-6, with 7 bases lining up with TRBD1. The germline gives CDR1 LNHDA, CDR2 SQIVND (reference sequence). The CDR3 runs to 15 residues. V lost 5 bases, J lost 9 bases, and 10 bases stayed unmatched. Looking up the rest from reference TRBV19 and TRBJ1-6 gives the full variable domain: DGGITQSPKYLFRKEGQNVTLSCEQNLNHDAMYWYRQDPGQGLRLIYYSQIVNDFQKGDIAEGYSVSREKKESFPLTVTSAQKNPTAFYLCASSYDRESGSPLHFGNGTRLTVT.

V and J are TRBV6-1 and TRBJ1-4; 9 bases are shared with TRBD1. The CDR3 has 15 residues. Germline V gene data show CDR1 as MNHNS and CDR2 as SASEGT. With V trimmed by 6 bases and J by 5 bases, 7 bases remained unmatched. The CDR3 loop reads CASSRDRGLNEKLFF. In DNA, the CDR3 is TGTGCCAGCAGCCGAGACAGGGGGTTGAATGAAAAACTGTTTTTT.

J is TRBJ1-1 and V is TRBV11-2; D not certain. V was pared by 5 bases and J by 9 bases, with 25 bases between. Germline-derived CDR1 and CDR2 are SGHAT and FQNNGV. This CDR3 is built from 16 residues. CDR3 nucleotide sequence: TGTGCCAGCAGCCGGGCTCAGAGGGATGCCGGGGTAAAAGCTTTCTTT. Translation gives CASSRAQRDAGVKAFF.

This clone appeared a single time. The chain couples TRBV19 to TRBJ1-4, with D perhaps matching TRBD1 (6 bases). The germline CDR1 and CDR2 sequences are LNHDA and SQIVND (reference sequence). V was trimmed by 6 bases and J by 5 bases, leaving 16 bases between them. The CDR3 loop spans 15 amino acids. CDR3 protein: CASRPNRARNEKLFF. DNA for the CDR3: TGTGCCAGTAGGCCAAACAGGGCCCGGAATGAAAAACTGTTTTTT.

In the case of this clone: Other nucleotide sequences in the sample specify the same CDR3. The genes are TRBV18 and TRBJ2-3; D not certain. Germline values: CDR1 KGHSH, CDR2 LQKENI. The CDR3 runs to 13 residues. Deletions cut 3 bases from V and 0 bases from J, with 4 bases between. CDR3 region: CASSPTSTDTQYF. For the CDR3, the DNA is TGTGCCAGCTCACCCACAAGCACAGATACGCAGTATTTT.

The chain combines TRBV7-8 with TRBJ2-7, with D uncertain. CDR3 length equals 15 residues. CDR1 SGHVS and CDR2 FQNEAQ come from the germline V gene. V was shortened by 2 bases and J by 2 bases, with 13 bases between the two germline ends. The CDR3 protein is CASSLRDSGPYEQYF. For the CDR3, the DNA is TGTGCCAGCAGCTTACGCGACTCCGGCCCCTACGAGCAGTACTTC.

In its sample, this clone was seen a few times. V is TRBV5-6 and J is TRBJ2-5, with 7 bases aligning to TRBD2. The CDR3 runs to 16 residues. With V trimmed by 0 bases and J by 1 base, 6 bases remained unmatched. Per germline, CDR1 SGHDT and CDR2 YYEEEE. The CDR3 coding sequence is TGTGCCAGCAGCTTGGTAGGGGCTAGCGGCCAAGAGACCCAGTACTTC. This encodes CASSLVGASGQETQYF.

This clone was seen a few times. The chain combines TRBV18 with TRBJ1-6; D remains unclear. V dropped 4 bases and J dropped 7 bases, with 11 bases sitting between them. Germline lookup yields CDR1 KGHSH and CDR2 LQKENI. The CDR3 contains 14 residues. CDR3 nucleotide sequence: TGTGCCAGCTCACGATGGGCAGCAAATTCACCCCTCCACTTT. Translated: CASSRWAANSPLHF.

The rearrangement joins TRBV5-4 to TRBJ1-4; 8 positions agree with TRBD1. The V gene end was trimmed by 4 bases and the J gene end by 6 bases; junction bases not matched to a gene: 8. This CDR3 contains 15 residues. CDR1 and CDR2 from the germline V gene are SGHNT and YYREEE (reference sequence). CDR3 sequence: CASSTGDRRHEKLFF. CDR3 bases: TGTGCCAGCAGCACAGGGGACAGGAGACATGAAAAACTGTTTTTT.

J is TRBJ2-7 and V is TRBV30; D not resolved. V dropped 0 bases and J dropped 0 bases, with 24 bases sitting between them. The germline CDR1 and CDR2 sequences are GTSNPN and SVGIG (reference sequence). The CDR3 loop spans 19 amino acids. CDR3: CAWSVGETPITAISYEQYF. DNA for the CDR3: TGTGCCTGGAGTGTGGGTGAGACACCTATTACAGCGATCTCCTACGAGCAGTACTTC.

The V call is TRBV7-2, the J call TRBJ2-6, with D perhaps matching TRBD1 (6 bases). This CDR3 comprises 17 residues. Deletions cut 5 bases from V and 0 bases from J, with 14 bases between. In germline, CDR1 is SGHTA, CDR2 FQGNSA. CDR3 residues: CASSTYRENSGANVLTF. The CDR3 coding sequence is TGTGCCAGCAGCACATACAGGGAGAACTCTGGGGCCAACGTCCTGACTTTC.

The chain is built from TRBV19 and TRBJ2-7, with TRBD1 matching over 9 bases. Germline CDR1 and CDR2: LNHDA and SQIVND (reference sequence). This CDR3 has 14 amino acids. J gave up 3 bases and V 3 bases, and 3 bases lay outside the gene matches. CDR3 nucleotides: TGTGCCAGTAGTATTGGACAGGGGTTCTACGAGCAGTACTTC. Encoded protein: CASSIGQGFYEQYF.

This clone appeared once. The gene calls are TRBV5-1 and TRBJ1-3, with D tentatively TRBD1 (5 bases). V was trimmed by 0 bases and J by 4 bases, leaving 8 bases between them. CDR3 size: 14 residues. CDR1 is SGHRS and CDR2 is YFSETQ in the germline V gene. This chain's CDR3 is CASSLGQLGNTIYF. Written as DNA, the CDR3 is TGCGCCAGCAGCTTGGGACAGTTGGGAAACACCATATATTTT.